Following are 25 T cell receptor beta chains from one sample sequenced in a study of post-analysis software for immune sequencing data. Whole-study results and caveats: Patients carried a handful of TRBV segments more frequently than controls did, and TRBV5-6, TRBV5-1 and TRBV20-1 were among them.

Built from TCR beta cDNA, the libraries had unique molecular identifiers in them. TCRdb called the PCR reads again in MiXCR, with one record for every CDR3 protein. Of hundreds of thousands of distinct CDR3 sequences listed, roughly 27% are singletons. For these TCRs, the target antigens are not known. The sequenced sample consisted of blood. The receptors derive from a girl aged 5 to 17 with multiple sclerosis.

The sample holds a few counts of this clonotype. The chain links TRBV28 to TRBJ2-7, with D possibly matching TRBD1 (6 bases). Trimming pared 3 bases from V and 2 bases from J, leaving 14 bases between. This CDR3 has 15 amino acids. Germline V gene sequence: CDR1 MDHEN, CDR2 SYDVKM. The CDR3 sequence is CASSFGAGVTYEQYF. In DNA, the CDR3 is TGTGCCAGCAGTTTTGGGGCAGGGGTGACCTACGAGCAGTACTTC.

This clonotype was counted once. The V and J genes are TRBV5-1 and TRBJ1-1; TRBD1 is a possible D gene (6 bases). Germline CDR1 is SGHRS and CDR2 is YFSETQ. This CDR3 contains 13 residues. The V and J ends lost 7 bases and 0 bases respectively, with 10 bases between them. This chain's CDR3 is CASGDTMNTEAFF. CDR3 in DNA: TGCGCCAGCGGGGACACGATGAACACTGAAGCTTTCTTT.

This clonotype occurred a few times. This chain connects TRBV28 to TRBJ1-1, with 7 bases identical to TRBD1. Germline values: CDR1 MDHEN, CDR2 SYDVKM. The CDR3 is 13 residues long. Trimming at V came to 7 bases and at J to 5 bases, leaving 7 bases not matched to a gene. This CDR3 is CASITSGGTEAFF. For the CDR3, the DNA is TGTGCCAGCATAACGTCAGGGGGTACTGAAGCTTTCTTT.

This clonotype was recorded at least ten times. The J gene is TRBJ1-1, the V gene TRBV29-1; 11 bases are a match to TRBD1. V was clipped by 6 bases and J by 11 bases; unmatched bases: 8. This CDR3 region has 12 residues. Germline-derived CDR1 and CDR2 are SQVTM and ANQGSEA. Written as DNA, the CDR3 is TGCAGCGTCACCCGGACAGGGGGCGACGCTTTCTTT. As protein: CSVTRTGGDAFF.

The chain is built from TRBV24-1 and TRBJ2-7; TRBD2 matches 10 bases. Matching the DNA end better, TRBJ2-5 makes the J call doubtful. This CDR3 spans 14 amino acids. Germline-derived CDR1 and CDR2 are KGHDR and SFDVKD. The CDR3 protein is CATSSSGSGETQYF. DNA for the CDR3: TGTGCCACCAGCTCTAGCGGGAGTGGGGAGACCCAGTACTTC.

The rearrangement joins TRBV6-1 to TRBJ2-1, with 7 positions matching TRBD2. The CDR3 sequence is 15 residues long. The ends lost 6 bases at V and 0 bases at J; junction bases unmatched: 5. Germline values: CDR1 MNHNS, CDR2 SASEGT. CDR3 nucleotides: TGTGCCAGCAGCGAAAGGACTAGCTCCTACAATGAGCAGTTCTTC. Its protein product is CASSERTSSYNEQFF.

This clonotype was observed a handful of times. The V call is TRBV20-1, the J call TRBJ2-5, with a possible D match to TRBD1 (6 bases). Germline values: CDR1 DFQATT, CDR2 SNEGSKA (reference sequence). CDR3 length: 14 amino acids. Trimming removed 3 bases at V and 4 bases at J, with 15 bases between. The CDR3 nucleotides are TGCAGTGCTAGTAGTCAGGGGCGTTCAGAGACCCAGTACTTC. It codes for CSASSQGRSETQYF.

V and J are TRBV9 and TRBJ1-1; D is uncertain. Looked up from germline, CDR1 is SGDLS and CDR2 is YYNGEE. CDR3 length: 12 residues. V dropped 6 bases and J dropped 11 bases, with 17 bases sitting between them. DNA for the CDR3: TGTGCCAGCACCTGGAGATCTGAAGGTGCTTTCTTT. Translation gives CASTWRSEGAFF.

The gene calls are TRBV29-1 and TRBJ2-5; D gene uncertain. Looked up from germline, CDR1 is SQVTM and CDR2 is ANQGSEA. There are 15 residues in the CDR3. V was cut by 7 bases and J by 11 bases, with 29 bases left in between. CDR3 in amino acids: CSGARRAWAYNEQYF. The CDR3 nucleotides read TGCAGCGGCGCCCGACGGGCTTGGGCCTACAATGAGCAGTACTTC.

Concerning this clonotype: One junction end does not reproduce the germline sequence, and a read error may be involved. The chain has TRBV27 and TRBJ2-4; a weak D match, TRBD1 (6 bases). The germline gives CDR1 MNHEY, CDR2 SMNVEV (reference sequence). The CDR3 is 17 residues long. The CDR3 here is CASSISGTNLAKNIQYF. CDR3 coding DNA: TGTGCCAGCAGTATATCCGGGACAAACCTAGCCAAAAACATTCAGTACTTC.

J is TRBJ2-2 and V is TRBV18; tentative D call: TRBD2 (6 bases). Trimming removed 0 bases from V and 4 bases from J, with 9 bases in between. Germline V CDR1 and CDR2: KGHSH, LQKENI. The CDR3 length is 15 residues. The CDR3 DNA reads as TGTGCCAGCTCACCACCGGAGGAGGGCACCGGGGAGCTGTTTTTT. Its protein is CASSPPEEGTGELFF.

The chain uses TRBV18 and TRBJ1-1, with a weak D call TRBD1 (6 bases). Germline V lookup: CDR1 KGHSH, CDR2 LQKENI. The V end lost 1 base, the J end lost 3 bases, and 12 bases lay between the germline ends. The CDR3 length is 15 residues. In nucleotides, the CDR3 is TGTGCCAGCTCACCACTTGGGGGCGAGGACACTGAAGCTTTCTTT. It codes for CASSPLGGEDTEAFF. Filled out from reference TRBV18 and TRBJ1-1, the complete variable domain reads NAGVMQNPRHLVRRRGQEARLRCSPMKGHSHVYWYRQLPEEGLKFMVYLQKENIIDESGMPKERFSAEFPKEGPSILRIQQVVRGDSAAYFCASSPLGGEDTEAFFGQGTRLTVV.

This clonotype was seen a few times. V gene TRBV10-3 combines with J gene TRBJ2-3; 15 nucleotides align to TRBD2. CDR3 size: 16 residues. The junction had 7 bases not matched to a gene; V was cut back by 8 bases and J by 4 bases. Germline V gene data show CDR1 as ENHRY and CDR2 as SYGVKD. The chain's CDR3 is CAIEGLAGGAPDTQYF. The CDR3 bases are TGTGCCATCGAGGGACTAGCGGGGGGTGCCCCAGATACGCAGTATTTT.

This clonotype turned up a few times. The genes are TRBV3-1 and TRBJ2-7; D tentatively fits TRBD1 or TRBD2 (5 bases each). Germline loops: CDR1 LGHDT, CDR2 YNNKEL (reference sequence). The CDR3 sequence is 14 residues long. The V gene lost 4 bases and the J gene lost 4 bases, with 14 bases spanning the gap. The CDR3 reads CASSPPGRSYEQYF. In DNA, the CDR3 is TGTGCCAGCAGCCCCCCGGGGCGTTCGTACGAGCAGTACTTC.

This clonotype was counted a few times. The rearrangement uses TRBV29-1 and TRBJ1-2, with a possible D match to TRBD1 (5 bases). The CDR3 is 14 amino acids. CDR1 SQVTM and CDR2 ANQGSEA come from the germline V gene. V was cut by 3 bases and J by 7 bases, with 18 bases left in between. Written as DNA, the CDR3 is TGCAGCGTTGATTTGGGACCAACAGGATTTGGCTACACCTTC. This encodes CSVDLGPTGFGYTF.

The sample holds a few counts of this clonotype. This chain uses TRBV15 with TRBJ2-5; D gene uncertain. V lost 2 bases, J lost 0 bases, and 4 bases lay in between. The CDR3 has 13 amino acids. Germline V gene sequence: CDR1 LNHNV, CDR2 YYDKDF (reference sequence). CDR3 sequence: CATSRQYQETQYF. The CDR3 DNA reads TGTGCCACCAGCAGACAGTACCAAGAGACCCAGTACTTC.

This clonotype was observed at least ten times. The chain links TRBV20-1 to TRBJ2-5; D is tentatively TRBD1 or TRBD2 (5 bases each). The germline V and J ends were trimmed by 2 bases and 5 bases, with 18 bases remaining between them. The germline V gene encodes CDR1 DFQATT and CDR2 SNEGSKA (reference sequence). The CDR3 spans 15 residues. The DNA for the CDR3 is TGCAGTGCTAGACGGCCCGGGGCAGGGAAGGAGACCCAGTACTTC. It yields the protein CSARRPGAGKETQYF.

This rearrangement joins TRBV7-2 to TRBJ2-1, with D hard to call. This CDR3 is built from 15 residues. The germline CDR1 and CDR2 sequences are SGHTA and FQGNSA. Deletions cut 1 base from V and 10 bases from J, with 17 bases between. The CDR3 DNA follows: TGTGCCAGCAGCTTAGAGACCGACCCTCGCAGGGAGCAGTTCTTC. It is translated as CASSLETDPRREQFF.

This clonotype showed up just a few times. This sequence joins TRBV11-3 and TRBJ2-1; D is ambiguous. Trimming shortened V by 5 bases and J by 0 bases, and 8 bases separated the two germline ends. This CDR3 contains 14 residues. CDR1 and CDR2 from the germline V gene are SGHNT and YENEEA. The CDR3 sequence: CASSPPLSYNEQFF. DNA for the CDR3: TGTGCCAGCAGCCCCCCCCTCTCCTACAATGAGCAGTTCTTC.

This clonotype was counted between two and nine times. The V gene is TRBV5-1, the J gene TRBJ2-3; D is possibly TRBD1 (5 bases). The CDR3 sequence is 16 residues long. In germline, CDR1 is SGHRS, CDR2 YFSETQ. Trimming cost V 2 bases and J 0 bases, with 13 bases left between them. DNA for the CDR3: TGCGCCAGCAGCTTAGAAGGGGCTTTCAGCACAGATACGCAGTATTTT. It encodes CASSLEGAFSTDTQYF.

For this clonotype: One end of the junction varies from germline; a read error may be responsible. V gene TRBV5-6 combines with J gene TRBJ1-5; D remains unclear. Germline lookup yields CDR1 SGHDT and CDR2 YYEEEE. The CDR3 runs 15 residues. The CDR3 nucleotides are TGTGCCAGCAGTGATCAAAAATATAGCAATCAGTCCCAGCATTTT. It yields the protein CASSDQKYSNQSQHF. Full variable domain (outside the CDR3, taken from reference TRBV5-6 and TRBJ1-5): DAGVTQSPTHLIKTRGQQVTLRCSPKSGHDTVSWYQQALGQGPQFIFQYYEEEERQRGNFPDRFSGHQFPNYSSELNVNALLLGDSALYLCASSDQKYSNQSQHFGDGTRLSIL.

The CDR3 DNA reads TGCGCCAGCAGCTATTCTAGCGAGACGAAGCACTGGAGCGGAGTCGGGGAGCTGTTTTTT. It codes for CASSYSSETKHWSGVGELFF. This sequence joins TRBV5-1 and TRBJ2-2; maybe TRBD2 (6 bases). Germline CDR1 reads SGHRS; CDR2 reads YFSETQ. The V end was cut by 3 bases, the J end by 7 bases, with 31 bases between. CDR3 length equals 20 residues.

The chain has TRBV29-1 and TRBJ2-5; 7 bases match TRBD1. The tail of the sequence fits TRBJ2-7 better, so the J call may be wrong. This CDR3 contains 13 residues. Germline CDR1 reads SQVTM; CDR2 reads ANQGSEA. The CDR3 is CSVDKAPGGEQYF. The CDR3 DNA reads as TGCAGCGTTGATAAGGCGCCAGGGGGCGAGCAGTACTTC.

This clonotype was counted only a few times. The genes are TRBV5-1 and TRBJ2-5; possibly TRBD1 for D (6 bases). The germline V and J ends were trimmed by 1 base and 1 base, with 8 bases remaining between them. Germline CDR1 and CDR2: SGHRS and YFSETQ. CDR3 length: 14 amino acids. In DNA, the CDR3 is TGCGCCAGCAGCTTGAGGGGGACCCAAGAGACCCAGTACTTC. This codes for CASSLRGTQETQYF. The complete variable domain, with remaining parts taken from reference TRBV5-1 and TRBJ2-5, reads KAGVTQTPRYLIKTRGQQVTLSCSPISGHRSVSWYQQTPGQGLQFLFEYFSETQRNKGNFPGRFSGRQFSNSRSEMNVSTLELGDSALYLCASSLRGTQETQYFGPGTRLLVL.

V is TRBV28 and J is TRBJ1-6; D ambiguous. The length of the CDR3 is 12 residues. CDR1 is MDHEN, CDR2 SYDVKM, per germline. V was pared by 3 bases and J by 13 bases, with 10 bases between. As DNA, the CDR3 is TGTGCCAGCAGTTTCGGGGTTTACCCCCTCCACTTT. Translated, it gives CASSFGVYPLHF.